Sequencing of this TCR beta chain was carried out in a study of tissue T cells after allogeneic stem cell transplantation. Losses at the gene ends were 3 bases for V and 3 bases for J; bases not matched to a gene: 6. The germline gives CDR1 FNHDT, CDR2 SITEND (reference sequence). The CDR3 consists of 15 residues. Study conclusions and caveats: Anatomically similar tissues had similar TCR repertoires within each patient.

Indicated time point: mouse harvest day 7 after allogeneic transplant. The graft held 10^6 splenic CD5+ T cells and 10^7 T-cell-depleted bone marrow cells. Libraries were prepared by immunoSEQ multiplex PCR; TCRdb keeps only in-frame clonotypes and omits some of them. This sample has 5,500 to 7,000 clones, with 48% found just once. This clone came up a few times. Its target is unknown. Gene names and germline match the mouse. The read finishes 1 residue shy of the CDR3 end, and the germline J gene is used to complete it. The sample consisted of gut tissue. The receptor was isolated from a female BALB/c mouse given C57BL/6 T cells with graft-versus-host disease after an allogeneic hematopoietic cell transplant. This chain uses TRBV19 with TRBJ1-5; 7 nucleotides agree with TRBD1. CDR3 DNA (partial): TGTGCCAGCAGTAAGGGGGCCGTGGGCAACCAGGCTCCGCTT. Protein product: CASSKGAVGNQAPL. The complete CDR3 protein is CASSKGAVGNQAPLF.